The 32 T cell receptor beta chains listed next were all sequenced from one sample in a study of T cells after posttransplantation cyclophosphamide. Methotrexate plus calcineurin inhibitor accompanied controls' myeloablative marrow transplants; sampling was 1 year later. Using immunoSEQ multiplex PCR, the repertoire was profiled, and TCRdb retains in-frame clones only, with some absent. The data show approximately 10,000 clones, more than 80% seen once. Here the sequenced sample was PBMCs, taken 420 to 450 days after allogeneic stem cell transplant with calcineurin inhibitor and methotrexate. These receptors were taken from a male patient in his fifties who received an allogeneic stem cell transplant from an unrelated donor, was CMV-positive, and had chronic GVHD only. Some T cells may arise from the graft donor.

The CDR3, as DNA: TGTGCCAGCACTGACAACTACGAGCAGTACTTC. Translated: CASTDNYEQYF. The chain has TRBV28 and TRBJ2-7, with D hard to call. CDR1 is MDHEN, CDR2 SYDVKM, per germline. V lost 7 bases and J 3 bases, leaving 7 bases between the germline ends. This CDR3 comprises 11 residues.

J is TRBJ2-1 and V is TRBV19; D is unclear. CDR3 length equals 13 residues. Trimming shortened V by 5 bases and J by 0 bases, and 5 bases separated the two germline ends. Germline V gene sequence: CDR1 LNHDA, CDR2 SQIVND (reference sequence). The CDR3: CASSESSYNEQFF. The CDR3 bases are TGTGCCAGTAGTGAGAGCTCCTACAATGAGCAGTTCTTC.

This chain connects TRBV19 to TRBJ2-5; 8 bases are a match to TRBD1. The J call could be wrong; TRBJ2-7 is a better fit for the DNA end. Looked up from germline, CDR1 is LNHDA and CDR2 is SQIVND (reference sequence). The CDR3 spans 14 residues. The CDR3 DNA is TGTGCCAGTAGTATTTGGGACAGGCCGTACGAGCAGTACTTC. Translation: CASSIWDRPYEQYF.

This chain links TRBV9 with TRBJ2-1; TRBD1 agrees at 9 bases. The CDR3 extends over 14 amino acids. The germline CDR1 and CDR2 sequences are SGDLS and YYNGEE. V lost 3 bases to trimming and J lost 7 bases; unmatched junction nucleotides: 5. The CDR3 DNA follows: TGTGCCAGCAGCGGGAGACAGGGGGTAAATGAGCAGTTCTTC. Translating it yields CASSGRQGVNEQFF.

For this clone: A junction end diverges from the germline sequence, so it may reflect a read error. The gene calls are TRBV11-2 and TRBJ1-5, with 9 bases that match TRBD1. Germline loops: CDR1 SGHAT, CDR2 FQNNGV. The CDR3 length is 15 residues. CDR3 sequence (DNA): TGTGCCAGCAGCCCGATGGGACAGGGCAAACAGCCCCAGCATTTT. Translation: CASSPMGQGKQPQHF.

This rearrangement joins TRBV7-9 to TRBJ2-3; 9 bases are a match to TRBD2. The CDR3 extends over 14 amino acids. CDR1 SEHNR and CDR2 FQNEAQ come from the germline V gene (reference sequence). The V gene end was trimmed by 10 bases and the J gene end by 2 bases; junction bases not matched to a gene: 7. CDR3 amino acids: CATALAGTTDTQYF. The DNA for the CDR3 is TGTGCCACCGCCCTAGCGGGGACCACAGATACGCAGTATTTT.

The chain couples TRBV10-3 to TRBJ2-1; unclear D gene. Germline lookup yields CDR1 ENHRY and CDR2 SYGVKD. This CDR3 has 15 amino acids. The V and J ends lost 8 bases and 3 bases respectively, with 17 bases between them. The CDR3 nucleotides read TGTGCCATCTCCACTGAGAACCCGAACTACAATGAGCAGTTCTTC. Its translation: CAISTENPNYNEQFF.

The chain couples TRBV2 to TRBJ1-5; 8 bases align to TRBD1. The CDR3 is made up of 15 amino acids. Losses at the gene ends were 4 bases for V and 3 bases for J; bases not matched to a gene: 5. CDR1 SNHLY and CDR2 FYNNEI come from the germline V gene. The chain's CDR3 is CASSVNRGVNQPQHF. The CDR3 DNA follows: TGTGCCAGCAGTGTAAACAGGGGGGTCAATCAGCCCCAGCATTTT.

V is TRBV2 and J is TRBJ2-3, with D maybe TRBD1 (6 bases). This CDR3 comprises 13 residues. The V and J ends lost 6 bases and 2 bases respectively, with 9 bases between them. Germline V gives CDR1 SNHLY, CDR2 FYNNEI. The DNA for the CDR3 is TGTGCCAGCAGCTGGACAGCCACAGATACGCAGTATTTT. Protein sequence: CASSWTATDTQYF.

This clone was recorded a few times. The chain carries TRBV6-1 and TRBJ1-2; D is undetermined. Germline V gene lookup returns CDR1 MNHNS and CDR2 SASEGT. The CDR3 totals 15 residues. V was trimmed by 0 bases and J by 7 bases, leaving 15 bases between them. This chain's CDR3 is CASSEALALMGGYTF. The CDR3 region has the DNA TGTGCCAGCAGTGAAGCCCTAGCCTTAATGGGTGGCTACACCTTC.

The chain carries TRBV7-2 and TRBJ1-5, with TRBD1 identical over 7 bases. Germline CDR1 SGHTA, CDR2 FQGNSA. This CDR3 has 17 residues. With V trimmed by 5 bases and J by 7 bases, 17 bases remained unmatched. The DNA for the CDR3 is TGTGCCAGCAGCATACAGTCGGGGACAGAAGTTCCCCAGCCCCAGCATTTT. Translating gives CASSIQSGTEVPQPQHF. The full variable domain, in which reference TRBV7-2 and TRBJ1-5 provide the parts outside the CDR3, is GAGVSQSPSNKVTEKGKDVELRCDPISGHTALYWYRQSLGQGLEFLIYFQGNSAPDKSGLPSDRFSAERTGGSVSTLTIQRTQQEDSAVYLCASSIQSGTEVPQPQHFGDGTRLSIL.

V usage is TRBV21-1 and J usage is TRBJ1-5. TRBV21-1 is tagged as a pseudogene. The CDR3 has 15 amino acids. CDR3 sequence reads: CASISPAGGNQPQHF. CDR3 nucleotide sequence: TGTGCCAGCATTTCCCCCGCAGGAGGGAATCAGCCCCAGCATTTT.

This clone was seen only a few times. V and J are TRBV19 and TRBJ1-4; the match to TRBD1 covers 7 bases. Germline loops: CDR1 LNHDA, CDR2 SQIVND (reference sequence). The CDR3 is 14 residues long. V shed 1 base and J 7 bases; nucleotides not matched to a gene: 3. The CDR3 loop is CASSIGQGGEKLFF. The CDR3 nucleotides read TGTGCCAGTAGTATAGGACAGGGAGGTGAAAAACTGTTTTTT.

The V gene is TRBV11-3, the J gene TRBJ2-1, with TRBD2 matching over 9 bases. Germline CDR1 is SGHNT and CDR2 is YENEEA. V lost 7 bases to trimming and J lost 2 bases; unmatched junction nucleotides: 3. The CDR3 runs 14 residues. CDR3 sequence: CASNAGGAYNEQFF. The CDR3 DNA reads TGTGCCAGCAACGCGGGAGGGGCCTACAATGAGCAGTTCTTC.

This clone was seen only once. V and J are TRBV7-9 and TRBJ1-4; TRBD1 agrees at 8 bases. This CDR3 comprises 15 residues. The V and J ends lost 4 bases and 7 bases, in that order; junction bases with no gene match: 8. The germline CDR1 and CDR2 sequences are SEHNR and FQNEAQ (reference sequence). CDR3 region: CASSSADRAGEKLFF. CDR3 DNA sequence: TGTGCCAGCAGCTCCGCGGACAGGGCTGGTGAAAAACTGTTTTTT.

The chain carries TRBV6-5 and TRBJ2-1, with 10 bases that match TRBD2. Germline V gene data show CDR1 as MNHEY and CDR2 as SVGAGI. CDR3 length equals 15 residues. Trimming removed 6 bases from V and 0 bases from J; junction bases left unmatched: 2. In DNA, the CDR3 is TGTGCCAGCAGCTCTAGCGGGAGCTCCTACAATGAGCAGTTCTTC. Translating it yields CASSSSGSSYNEQFF.

This rearrangement joins TRBV27 to TRBJ2-5; 10 nucleotides agree with TRBD1. The DNA matches TRBJ2-7 better at its end, which makes the J call doubtful. Germline CDR1 and CDR2: MNHEY and SMNVEV (reference sequence). The CDR3 spans 16 residues. CDR3 sequence reads: CASSSERTGGSYEQYF. CDR3 DNA sequence: TGTGCCAGCAGTTCCGAACGGACAGGGGGCTCCTACGAGCAGTACTTC.

This rearrangement joins TRBV7-8 to TRBJ2-7, with 11 bases identical to TRBD2. This CDR3 spans 14 amino acids. Trimming cost V 6 bases and J 6 bases; bases outside gene matches: 7. Germline CDR1 and CDR2: SGHVS and FQNEAQ. DNA for the CDR3: TGTGCCAGCAGAATTAGCGGGGGGGCCTCCGAGCAGTACTTC. Its protein product is CASRISGGASEQYF.

The chain carries TRBV7-9 and TRBJ1-3; D is unclear. Germline CDR1 reads SEHNR; CDR2 reads FQNEAQ (reference sequence). This CDR3 has 13 amino acids. V dropped 5 bases and J dropped 4 bases, with 9 bases sitting between them. The CDR3 spells CASSPRKGNTIYF. CDR3 DNA: TGTGCCAGCAGCCCGCGGAAGGGAAACACCATATATTTT.

The chain uses TRBV6-5 and TRBJ1-5; D gene uncertain. There are 13 residues in the CDR3. Germline V gene data show CDR1 as MNHEY and CDR2 as SVGAGI. V dropped 6 bases and J dropped 3 bases, with 9 bases sitting between them. This chain's CDR3 is CASSLNLNQPQHF. Here the CDR3 DNA reads TGTGCCAGCAGCTTAAATCTCAATCAGCCCCAGCATTTT.

This chain connects TRBV27 to TRBJ1-5; TRBD1 is a possible D gene (6 bases). Germline-derived CDR1 and CDR2 are MNHEY and SMNVEV (reference sequence). This CDR3 is built from 16 residues. Trimming cost V 6 bases and J 1 base, with 16 bases left between them. The CDR3 DNA reads TGTGCCAGCAGCCCCACAGGGCAGAGGAGCAATCAGCCCCAGCATTTT. Translation gives CASSPTGQRSNQPQHF.

The rearrangement uses TRBV19 and TRBJ1-2, with D maybe TRBD1 (6 bases). The CDR3 runs 16 residues. V was trimmed by 7 bases and J by 4 bases, leaving 22 bases between them. The V gene's germline CDR1 is LNHDA and CDR2 SQIVND (reference sequence). The CDR3: CASNLQDSSTGYGYTF. CDR3 bases: TGTGCCAGTAACCTCCAGGACAGCTCCACCGGCTATGGCTACACCTTC.

This clone appeared a single time. The germline gene is not matched at one end of the junction; a read error may be the cause. This rearrangement joins TRBV2 to TRBJ2-7, with a possible D match to TRBD2 (6 bases). Germline assignment: CDR1 SNHLY and CDR2 FYNNEI. The CDR3 has 12 residues. CDR3 sequence reads: CASRFLATDVFF. DNA for the CDR3: TGTGCCAGCAGATTTCTAGCGACAGACGTTTTTTTC.

The rearrangement uses TRBV5-6 and TRBJ1-6; 8 nucleotides align to TRBD1. This CDR3 region has 16 residues. CDR1 is SGHDT, CDR2 YYEEEE, per germline. V trimming: 0 bases; J trimming: 7 bases; junction bases outside the gene matches: 6. CDR3 nucleotides: TGTGCCAGCAGCTTGGTTCTGGACAGGGAGAATTCACCCCTCCACTTT. It yields the protein CASSLVLDRENSPLHF. Combining the CDR3 with reference TRBV5-6 and TRBJ1-6 gives the whole variable domain DAGVTQSPTHLIKTRGQQVTLRCSPKSGHDTVSWYQQALGQGPQFIFQYYEEEERQRGNFPDRFSGHQFPNYSSELNVNALLLGDSALYLCASSLVLDRENSPLHFGNGTRLTVT.

CDR3 residues: CASSLAAVGETQYF. DNA of the CDR3: TGTGCCAGCAGCTTGGCCGCGGTGGGAGAGACCCAGTACTTC. The chain has TRBV5-4 and TRBJ2-5, with D uncertain. The germline V gene encodes CDR1 SGHNT and CDR2 YYREEE (reference sequence). This CDR3 is built from 14 residues. V was pared by 0 bases and J by 4 bases, with 10 bases between.

This chain links TRBV7-9 with TRBJ2-5; no clear D. V was shortened by 5 bases and J by 5 bases, with 6 bases between the two germline ends. The CDR3 covers 11 residues. Germline V CDR1 and CDR2: SEHNR, FQNEAQ (reference sequence). DNA for the CDR3: TGTGCCAGCAGCCCCGGGGAGACCCAGTACTTC. Amino acid sequence: CASSPGETQYF.

The rearrangement uses TRBV25-1 and TRBJ2-6, with a possible D match to TRBD1 (5 bases). V gave up 8 bases and J gave up 4 bases, with 12 bases separating them. CDR1 is MGHDK, CDR2 SYGVNS, per germline. CDR3 length: 14 amino acids. DNA for the CDR3: TGTGCCAGCTCCCCAGGGTCAGGGGCCAACGTCCTGACTTTC. It translates to CASSPGSGANVLTF.

This rearrangement joins TRBV6-1 to TRBJ1-5, with 7 nucleotides matching TRBD1. Trimming cost V 3 bases and J 6 bases; bases outside gene matches: 2. The CDR3 spans 13 residues. CDR1 MNHNS and CDR2 SASEGT come from the germline V gene. The CDR3 spells CASSDRGTQPQHF. Here the CDR3 DNA reads TGTGCCAGCAGTGACAGGGGGACTCAGCCCCAGCATTTT.

This chain connects TRBV28 to TRBJ1-1, with 12 bases fitting TRBD1. Germline trimming cut 5 bases from V and 5 bases from J; bases unmatched to any gene: 9. The length of the CDR3 is 16 residues. Per the germline V gene, CDR1 is MDHEN and CDR2 is SYDVKM. CDR3 DNA: TGTGCCAGCAGTCCCGGGACAGGGGGCTTGAGGACTGAAGCTTTCTTT. This sequence encodes CASSPGTGGLRTEAFF.

The sample holds a few counts of this clone. This chain uses TRBV10-3 with TRBJ2-5; 7 nucleotides match TRBD1. Germline CDR1 reads ENHRY; CDR2 reads SYGVKD. The CDR3 covers 13 residues. V dropped 10 bases and J dropped 7; count of bases not matched to a gene: 12. The CDR3 sequence: CATGGRGLGTQYF. In DNA form, the CDR3 reads TGTGCCACTGGTGGAAGGGGGCTAGGGACCCAGTACTTC.

The genes are TRBV9 and TRBJ2-1, with D perhaps matching TRBD2 (6 bases). The V end was cut by 2 bases, the J end by 10 bases, with 7 bases between. This CDR3 is 11 amino acids long. Germline CDR1 SGDLS, CDR2 YYNGEE. As DNA, the CDR3 is TGTGCCAGCAGCGTGGCGGGGGAGCAGTTCTTC. Protein: CASSVAGEQFF.

This chain links TRBV4-1 with TRBJ2-1; 8 bases align to TRBD1. The CDR3 spans 13 residues. From germline, CDR1 is MGHRA and CDR2 YSYEKL. The V segment lost 4 bases and the J segment 9 bases; nucleotides outside the gene matches: 5. The CDR3, as DNA: TGCGCCAGCAGCCTAGGACAGGGCGGTGAGCAGTTCTTC. Its protein product is CASSLGQGGEQFF.